The TCR beta chain under discussion was sequenced for a study of T-cell reconstitution after alpha-beta-depleted transplantation in children (dated by TCRdb to 2016 to 2017). Background for the entire study: Using TCR repertoire profiling, the study quantitatively followed how T-cell immune reconstitution unfolded in children after TCRalphabeta/CD19-depleted allogeneic hematopoietic cell transplantation. The paper as a whole reports these results and caveats: In some patients, the high TCRbeta diversity seen at day 60 was put down to recipient T cells and intrathymic progenitors that had survived conditioning. The frequencies of hyperexpanded clones fell over the following months, and after one year, T-cell counts and TCRbeta diversity were mostly attributed to newly produced T cells. About two months after transplant, the apparently early recovery of alphabetaT-cell counts reportedly depended on just several hundred clones that had expanded rapidly and came from non-depleted graft cells.

Libraries were built with PCR. TCRdb names Illumina HiSeq 2500 as the instrument used. Molecular barcoding was employed in the preparation of TCR libraries, with unique molecular identifiers being used to normalize TCRbeta repertoire quantification. The public reads were quality trimmed at Q25 with fastp and then assembled into clones with MiXCR by TCRdb, keeping productive beta chains. One record per CDR3 amino acid sequence lists the most common genes and DNA. The sample table shows about 130,000 distinct CDR3 sequences, and 8.5% to 10% are seen once. The top ten clonotypes cover around 24% of the sample. Comment on this clonotype: The antigen it recognizes is unknown. Base-call qualities are not available, and no considerably larger clone is one nucleotide away.

The label giving this sample's treatment or condition can be read as: allogeneic hematopoietic cell transplantation with graft depleted of TCRalphabeta T cells and CD19 B cells. Transplant recipients were children who received TCRalphabeta/CD19-depleted allogeneic hematopoietic cell grafts. The input for sequencing was PBMCs, mostly from graft donor cells, taken 180 days after TCRalphabeta/CD19-depleted stem cell transplant. The receptor's source is a girl in the first two years of life who had a stem cell transplant for combined immunodeficiency, so the T cells may come from the graft donor.

The CDR3 protein: CASSSLRFLREIHEQYF. The nucleotides are TGTGCCAGCAGCTCTCTTCGGTTTTTGCGGGAGATTCACGAGCAGTACTTC. The rearrangement joined TRBV7-2 to TRBJ2-7; TRBD2 aligns with 7 central bases. Ends trimmed: V by 4 bases, J by 5 bases; bases unmatched to a gene: 17. Counted from cysteine to phenylalanine, this CDR3 has 17 amino acids. Only the CDR3 DNA stays, 51 bases, in frame from base 1. The CDR1 and CDR2 encoded by the germline V gene are SGHTA and FQGNSA.